Shown below are 29 T cell receptor beta chains from a single sample sequenced in a study of cytomegalovirus exposure and HLA in healthy donors. Primers for the PCR totalled 60 Vbeta and 13 Jbeta. The assay was immunoSEQ multiplex PCR, and TCRdb's table has in-frame clones only and misses some. This table holds around 200,000 clones, less than 90% found once. Source material: PBMCs. The receptor set was obtained from a woman in her twenties or thirties in good health and CMV-seronegative.

The chain couples TRBV7-2 to TRBJ1-5; D might be TRBD1 (6 bases). This CDR3 has 13 residues. Trimming left V 5 bases short and J 5 bases short, with 10 bases between. Germline CDR1 reads SGHTA; CDR2 reads FQGNSA. The CDR3 loop is CASSPRTDQPQHF. CDR3 DNA: TGTGCCAGCAGCCCCCGGACAGATCAGCCCCAGCATTTT.

The rearrangement links TRBV7-9 to TRBJ2-3; D is unresolved. V lost 5 bases and J lost 2, with 5 bases in between. In germline, CDR1 is SEHNR, CDR2 FQNEAQ (reference sequence). This CDR3 spans 12 amino acids. The CDR3: CASSPNTDTQYF. In nucleotides, the CDR3 is TGTGCCAGCAGCCCCAACACAGATACGCAGTATTTT.

This chain links TRBV7-9 with TRBJ2-7; D is perhaps TRBD1 (6 bases). The CDR3 runs to 13 residues. Germline V gene lookup returns CDR1 SEHNR and CDR2 FQNEAQ (reference sequence). V was cut by 5 bases and J by 3 bases, with 11 bases left in between. The DNA of the CDR3 is TGTGCCAGCAGCCTAGACAGGATCTACGAGCAGTACTTC. Translating it yields CASSLDRIYEQYF.

This chain joins TRBV5-1 and TRBJ1-1; D gene unclear. V lost 0 bases and J lost 8, with 14 bases in between. Germline V gene data show CDR1 as SGHRS and CDR2 as YFSETQ. CDR3 length: 14 residues. The DNA for the CDR3 is TGCGCCAGCAGCTTGGCCGAGGGCCGGAAAGAAGCTTTCTTT. Encoded protein: CASSLAEGRKEAFF.

The gene calls are TRBV28 and TRBJ2-7, with TRBD2 matching 10 bases. Germline CDR1 reads MDHEN; CDR2 reads SYDVKM. This CDR3 spans 14 amino acids. The V and J ends lost 4 bases and 3 bases, in that order; junction bases with no gene match: 3. Written as DNA, the CDR3 is TGTGCCAGCAGTTCCCGACTAGCGGGCTACGAGCAGTACTTC. Translating it yields CASSSRLAGYEQYF. Variable domain in full (rest from reference TRBV28 and TRBJ2-7): DVKVTQSSRYLVKRTGEKVFLECVQDMDHENMFWYRQDPGLGLRLIYFSYDVKMKEKGDIPEGYSVSREKKERFSLILESASTNQTSMYLCASSSRLAGYEQYFGPGTRLTVT.

The gene calls are TRBV10-3 and TRBJ2-2; TRBD1 agrees at 10 bases. This CDR3 is built from 15 residues. Trimming at V came to 3 bases and at J to 5 bases, leaving 3 bases not matched to a gene. In germline, CDR1 is ENHRY, CDR2 SYGVKD. In DNA, the CDR3 is TGTGCCATCAGTGAAGGACAGGGGGAGACCGGGGAGCTGTTTTTT. Translated: CAISEGQGETGELFF.

The chain carries TRBV5-6 and TRBJ2-3; 8 nucleotides line up with TRBD2. Germline V lookup: CDR1 SGHDT, CDR2 YYEEEE. Unmatched junction bases numbered 5, after V lost 3 bases and J lost 2 bases. This CDR3 has 15 amino acids. The CDR3 DNA sequence: TGTGCCAGCAGCTCCTTAGCGGGAATCACAGATACGCAGTATTTT. Residues: CASSSLAGITDTQYF.

This chain uses TRBV13 with TRBJ2-7; 8 positions match TRBD2. CDR1 is PRHDT and CDR2 is FYEKMQ in the germline V gene (reference sequence). The CDR3 spans 17 residues. With 0 bases clipped from V and 3 bases from J, the junction kept 10 bases outside the gene matches. The CDR3 DNA follows: TGTGCCAGCAGCTTAGGCCTAATAGGCGGGAGGAACTACGAGCAGTACTTC. Its translation is CASSLGLIGGRNYEQYF.

This clone was counted a few times. The V and J genes are TRBV10-3 and TRBJ2-6, with D possibly being TRBD2 (7 bases). CDR3 length: 18 amino acids. The V and J ends lost 0 bases and 2 bases respectively, with 14 bases between them. In germline, CDR1 is ENHRY, CDR2 SYGVKD. The CDR3 nucleotides read TGTGCCATCAGTGAGTCTAAAGGGGGGGTTCCTGGGGCCAACGTCCTGACTTTC. Its protein product is CAISESKGGVPGANVLTF.

The chain couples TRBV28 to TRBJ2-7; weak D call: TRBD2 (5 bases). CDR1 and CDR2 (germline): MDHEN, SYDVKM. The ends were cut back, 2 bases at V and 2 bases at J, with 10 bases in the middle. The CDR3 sequence is 14 residues long. The CDR3, as DNA: TGTGCCAGCAGTTTACCAGAGCGGACCTACGAGCAGTACTTC. The encoded protein is CASSLPERTYEQYF.

This clone was seen once. CDR3 sequence: CASSPWGGGTGELFF. In DNA, the CDR3 is TGTGCCAGCAGTCCCTGGGGGGGAGGCACCGGGGAGCTGTTTTTT. The V call is TRBV27, the J call TRBJ2-2, with TRBD2 identical over 7 bases. The CDR3 is 15 amino acids. CDR1 MNHEY and CDR2 SMNVEV come from the germline V gene (reference sequence). The trim removed 5 bases at V and 4 bases at J, leaving 7 bases unmatched.

The V gene is TRBV10-1, the J gene TRBJ2-7; 8 bases agree with TRBD2. This CDR3 comprises 17 residues. Trimming took 3 bases from V and 0 from J; bases not matched to a gene: 10. CDR1 and CDR2 (germline): WNHNN, SYGVQD (reference sequence). CDR3 protein: CASSDSHSGAASYEQYF. The CDR3 DNA reads TGCGCCAGCAGTGACTCCCATAGCGGGGCGGCCTCCTACGAGCAGTACTTC.

The rearrangement uses TRBV29-1 and TRBJ2-5; 9 positions agree with TRBD1. Trimming cost V 3 bases and J 5 bases; bases outside gene matches: 4. Looked up from germline, CDR1 is SQVTM and CDR2 is ANQGSEA. This CDR3 is 13 amino acids long. The CDR3 coding sequence is TGCAGCGTTGATACAGGGGGCAAGGAGACCCAGTACTTC. Translated: CSVDTGGKETQYF.

The rearrangement links TRBV7-9 to TRBJ2-5; 8 nucleotides match TRBD2. The end of the DNA is better explained by TRBJ2-7, so the J call may be wrong. Germline V lookup: CDR1 SEHNR, CDR2 FQNEAQ (reference sequence). The CDR3 covers 15 residues. Here the CDR3 DNA reads TGTGCCAGCAGCGACGTCGACTCGCGGGGGGACGAGCAGTACTTC. Residues: CASSDVDSRGDEQYF.

This clone was seen a single time. The V gene is TRBV19, the J gene TRBJ1-1; tentative D call: TRBD1 (6 bases). From germline, CDR1 is LNHDA and CDR2 SQIVND (reference sequence). V was pared by 5 bases and J by 0 bases, with 10 bases between. This CDR3 region has 14 residues. The CDR3 DNA is TGTGCCAGTAGTCCGGACAGCCTGAACACTGAAGCTTTCTTT. The encoded protein is CASSPDSLNTEAFF.

This clone was picked up one time. This sequence joins TRBV29-1 and TRBJ1-2, with 9 positions matching TRBD1. This CDR3 has 11 amino acids. Per germline, CDR1 SQVTM and CDR2 ANQGSEA. The junction had 4 bases not matched to a gene; V was cut back by 7 bases and J by 7 bases. The CDR3 bases are TGCAGCGACGGGACAGGGTTTGGCTACACCTTC. It encodes CSDGTGFGYTF.

V usage is TRBV5-4 and J usage is TRBJ2-7; maybe TRBD1 (5 bases). The CDR3 runs 15 residues. V lost 0 bases and J lost 6, with 16 bases in between. Per the germline V gene, CDR1 is SGHNT and CDR2 is YYREEE (reference sequence). Here the CDR3 DNA reads TGTGCCAGCAGCTTGGCCGTCAGGGCCGGCAGCGAGCAGTACTTC. Translation: CASSLAVRAGSEQYF.

V and J are TRBV5-4 and TRBJ2-7; D call uncertain. The V gene lost 4 bases and the J gene lost 2 bases, with 4 bases spanning the gap. Germline CDR1 reads SGHNT; CDR2 reads YYREEE (reference sequence). This CDR3 spans 11 amino acids. The DNA for the CDR3 is TGTGCCAGCAGCAACACCTACGAGCAGTACTTC. Translated, it gives CASSNTYEQYF.

This clone was seen only once. The CDR3 protein is CASSRLGGGVAFF. The CDR3 bases are TGTGCCAGTAGTCGTCTCGGCGGAGGAGTAGCTTTCTTT. The rearrangement uses TRBV19 and TRBJ1-1; D not resolved. The germline V gene has CDR1 LNHDA and CDR2 SQIVND (reference sequence). There are 13 residues in the CDR3. V lost 5 bases and J lost 10, with 17 bases in between. The full variable domain, completed using reference TRBV19 and TRBJ1-1, is DGGITQSPKYLFRKEGQNVTLSCEQNLNHDAMYWYRQDPGQGLRLIYYSQIVNDFQKGDIAEGYSVSREKKESFPLTVTSAQKNPTAFYLCASSRLGGGVAFFGQGTRLTVV.

The chain carries TRBV6-1 and TRBJ2-7; 7 bases map to TRBD2. CDR3 length equals 13 residues. Germline V gene data show CDR1 as MNHNS and CDR2 as SASEGT. Trimming removed 6 bases from V and 0 bases from J; junction bases left unmatched: 2. CDR3 coding DNA: TGTGCCAGCAGCGGGAGGCCCTCCTACGAGCAGTACTTC. The encoded protein is CASSGRPSYEQYF.

This chain links TRBV5-1 with TRBJ2-7; no definite D call. V gave up 0 bases and J gave up 2 bases, with 6 bases separating them. The CDR3 is 13 amino acids. CDR1 is SGHRS, CDR2 YFSETQ, per germline. CDR3 DNA sequence: TGCGCCAGCAGCTTGGATCCCGCCTACGAGCAGTACTTC. It is translated as CASSLDPAYEQYF.

The chain employs TRBV30 and TRBJ2-7; a weak D match, TRBD1 (5 bases). V lost 0 bases and J 8 bases, leaving 11 bases between the germline ends. The V gene's germline CDR1 is GTSNPN and CDR2 SVGIG (reference sequence). The CDR3 is 12 amino acids. The chain's CDR3 is CAWSVGATQQYF. As DNA, the CDR3 is TGTGCCTGGAGTGTAGGGGCAACCCAGCAGTACTTC.

The chain is built from TRBV5-1 and TRBJ2-1, with D perhaps matching TRBD1 (5 bases). Germline CDR1 and CDR2: SGHRS and YFSETQ. V was cut by 4 bases and J by 5 bases, with 10 bases left in between. There are 13 residues in the CDR3. The CDR3 DNA is TGCGCCAGCAGCATGCAGGGTCACAATGAGCAGTTCTTC. This translates into CASSMQGHNEQFF.

The rearrangement uses TRBV9 and TRBJ1-5, with 8 positions matching TRBD1. The CDR3 is 15 residues long. Germline-derived CDR1 and CDR2 are SGDLS and YYNGEE. V shed 3 bases, J shed 8 bases, and the junction held 10 bases outside the gene matches. DNA of the CDR3: TGTGCCAGCAGCGCCGGACAGGGAGGAGGAGAGCCCCAGCATTTT. This codes for CASSAGQGGGEPQHF.

The chain employs TRBV7-9 and TRBJ2-5; tentative D call: TRBD2 (5 bases). CDR3 length equals 13 residues. The ends were cut back, 5 bases at V and 11 bases at J, with 18 bases in the middle. The germline V gene encodes CDR1 SEHNR and CDR2 FQNEAQ (reference sequence). CDR3 DNA: TGTGCCAGCAGCAACGACGGCTTCTGGGAGCAGTACTTC. It translates to CASSNDGFWEQYF.

CDR3 nucleotides: TGTGCCAGCAGGGTGGAATGGAGCTACGAGCAGTACTTC. This sequence encodes CASRVEWSYEQYF. V and J are TRBV28 and TRBJ2-7; D gene unclear. Germline CDR1 is MDHEN and CDR2 is SYDVKM. CDR3 length: 13 residues. The V and J ends lost 6 bases and 3 bases respectively, with 12 bases between them.

The V and J genes are TRBV4-1 and TRBJ2-3, with D possibly matching TRBD1 (6 bases). This CDR3 contains 16 residues. Germline CDR1 is MGHRA and CDR2 is YSYEKL. Trimming removed 3 bases from V and 6 bases from J, with 19 bases in between. The chain's CDR3 is CASSQRGTAITDTQYF. The CDR3 nucleotides are TGCGCCAGCAGCCAGAGGGGGACCGCGATTACGGATACGCAGTATTTT.

The V gene is TRBV4-2, the J gene TRBJ2-6; 8 bases line up with TRBD1. Losses at the gene ends were 1 base for V and 0 bases for J; bases not matched to a gene: 5. The germline V gene has CDR1 LGHNA and CDR2 YNFKEQ. The CDR3 covers 18 residues. As DNA, the CDR3 is TGTGCCAGCAGCCAAGCCGGGACAGGACCCTCTGGGGCCAACGTCCTGACTTTC. This gives the protein CASSQAGTGPSGANVLTF.

This clone appeared a few times. The rearrangement joins TRBV30 to TRBJ2-5; no clear D gene. The CDR3 totals 13 residues. The germline CDR1 and CDR2 sequences are GTSNPN and SVGIG (reference sequence). V gave up 2 bases and J gave up 7 bases, with 14 bases separating them. CDR3 residues: CAWSRLKAGTQYF. The CDR3 coding sequence is TGTGCCTGGAGTCGGTTAAAAGCCGGGACCCAGTACTTC.